Reported below is one TCR beta chain. Its antigen is unidentified. This record belongs to a study of blood T cells in healthy people across ages. Looked up from germline, CDR1 is SQVTM and CDR2 is ANQGSEA. J lost 4 bases, V lost 7 bases, and 2 bases had no gene match. The CDR3 covers 12 residues. General observations from the study: Estimated diversity, derived from one million T cells, was regarded as an underestimate.

A second roughly 7 to 12 cycle PCR used barcoded and J-beta primers. One entry per CDR3 protein results from TCRdb running MiXCR on the 5' RACE reads. Here the sample spans approximately 780,000 distinct CDR3 sequences, about a quarter being singletons. The sample also formed part of further work on T cells of mothers and their children. That paper notes: Sample barcodes plus 2-4 random nucleotides came from the M1S primer. Per child, roughly 3.1 million TCR beta CDR3 reads were obtained, against over 9 million per mother.

The sequence derives from a boy aged 5 to 17 in good health. This chain uses TRBV29-1 with TRBJ2-2; 8 positions agree with TRBD1. Sequenced material: blood. The CDR3 is CSGDRRTGELFF. DNA of the CDR3: TGCAGCGGGGACAGGCGCACCGGGGAGCTGTTTTTT.